This is a list of T cell receptor beta chains from one sample in a study of blood T cell repertoires in COVID-19. The protocol was immunoSEQ multiplex PCR, while the TCRdb copy is restricted to in-frame clones and leaves out a portion. The table shows around 150,000 clones, with roughly nine tenths occurring only once. Input material: peripheral blood. These receptors were taken from a human donor with COVID-19, enrolled during active disease. The donor label of this sample is uncertain. CDR3s include the opening cysteine and the closing phenylalanine or tryptophan. A D gene is named only where the DNA matches it firmly. Some rows mark clone size as missing; the rest say once, few, many or name a class of expanded clone.

once,TRBD2,TRBJ2-1,TRBV7-8,CASSLLRSGSSNEQFF,TGTGCCAGCAGCTTATTGCGTAGCGGGAGTAGCAATGAGCAGTTCTTC
NA,NA,TRBJ1-1,TRBV12-3/TRBV12-4,CASSFGGGEAFF,TGTGCCAGCAGTTTTGGGGGGGGTGAAGCTTTCTTT
NA,TRBD2,TRBJ2-5,TRBV7-6,CASTLLVAAGYQETQYF,TGTGCCAGCACCCTCTTAGTTGCAGCGGGGTACCAAGAGACCCAGTACTTC
NA,NA,TRBJ1-3,TRBV7-8,CASSLALYGNTIYF,TGTGCCAGCAGCTTAGCCCTTTATGGAAACACCATATATTTT
NA,NA,TRBJ1-4,TRBV7-2,CASSLGGFDEKLFF,TGTGCCAGCAGCTTAGGAGGGTTTGATGAAAAACTGTTTTTT
NA,NA,TRBJ1-1,TRBV5-1,CASSLGTVDTEAFF,TGCGCCAGCAGCTTGGGGACAGTCGACACTGAAGCTTTCTTT
NA,NA,TRBJ2-3,TRBV14,CASSQDTGGRSDTQYF,TGTGCCAGCAGCCAAGATACTGGTGGCAGGTCAGATACGCAGTATTTT
once,TRBD1,TRBJ1-3,TRBV13,CASSRRQGGNTIYF,TGTGCCAGCAGCCGTCGACAGGGTGGAAACACCATATATTTT
NA,TRBD1,TRBJ2-2,TRBV2,CASSLTGVNTGELFF,TGTGCCAGCAGCCTGACAGGGGTGAACACCGGGGAGCTGTTTTTT
NA,TRBD2,TRBJ2-7,TRBV3-1/TRBV3-2,CASSQVLAGNEQYF,TGTGCCAGCAGCCAGGTACTAGCGGGGAACGAGCAGTACTTC
NA,NA,TRBJ1-5,TRBV9,CASSVGAGAYQPQHF,TGTGCCAGCAGCGTAGGGGCAGGGGCCTATCAGCCCCAGCATTTT
NA,TRBD1,TRBJ2-2,TRBV6-5,CASSSPTGATGELFF,TGTGCCAGCAGTTCCCCCACAGGGGCGACCGGGGAGCTGTTTTTT
NA,NA,TRBJ1-2,TRBV5-1,CASSPGSEGYGYTF,TGCGCCAGCAGCCCGGGGTCGGAGGGCTATGGCTACACCTTC
NA,NA,TRBJ2-7,TRBV27,CASSLLDGEQYF,TGTGCCAGCAGTTTATTAGACGGGGAGCAGTACTTC
NA,NA,TRBJ1-1,TRBV7-9,CASSPRGLLNTEAFF,TGTGCCAGCAGCCCCCGAGGTCTCCTGAACACTGAAGCTTTCTTT
few,NA,TRBJ2-7,TRBV2,CASTSVTGLRAYEQYF,TGTGCCAGCACCTCGGTGACAGGACTTCGGGCCTACGAGCAGTACTTC
NA,TRBD1,TRBJ1-3,TRBV19,CASSIQTGPSGNTIYF,TGTGCCAGTAGTATCCAGACAGGGCCTTCTGGAAACACCATATATTTT
NA,TRBD1,TRBJ1-2,TRBV18,CASSPSRGDGYTF,TGTGCCAGCTCACCATCCAGGGGGGATGGCTACACCTTC
NA,NA,TRBJ1-1,TRBV5-1,CASSLSGATEAFF,TGCGCCAGCAGCTTGTCCGGAGCTACTGAAGCTTTCTTT
NA,NA,TRBJ1-1,TRBV5-6,CASSWGPGNVEAFF,TGTGCCAGCAGCTGGGGGCCGGGGAACGTCGAAGCTTTCTTT
NA,TRBD1,TRBJ1-4,TRBV28,CASTLSTGGDEKLFF,TGTGCCAGCACTCTATCGACAGGGGGGGATGAAAAACTGTTTTTT
NA,NA,TRBJ1-2,TRBV6-1,CASSESVLPDYGYTF,TGTGCCAGCAGTGAATCGGTACTCCCCGACTATGGCTACACCTTC
NA,NA,TRBJ1-5,TRBV12-3/TRBV12-4,CASHLQGWQPQHF,TGTGCCAGCCACCTTCAGGGTTGGCAGCCCCAGCATTTT
NA,TRBD1,TRBJ1-1,TRBV5-4,CASSSTGAGTEAFF,TGTGCCAGCAGCTCGACAGGGGCTGGCACTGAAGCTTTCTTT
NA,NA,TRBJ2-7,TRBV12-3/TRBV12-4,CASALGLSYEQYF,TGTGCCAGTGCGCTGGGGCTTAGCTACGAGCAGTACTTC
NA,NA,TRBJ1-6,TRBV11-2,CASSLAQGSPLHF,TGTGCCAGCAGCTTGGCCCAGGGCTCACCCCTCCACTTT
NA,NA,TRBJ1-4,TRBV5-1,CASSLGQGREKLFF,TGCGCCAGCAGCTTGGGGCAGGGTCGAGAAAAACTGTTTTTT
NA,TRBD1,TRBJ1-2,TRBV25-1,CASSEISAGGSYGYTF,TGTGCCAGCAGTGAAATTTCGGCAGGGGGCAGCTATGGCTACACCTTC
many,TRBD2,TRBJ2-1,TRBV5-6,CASSLPGLATNEQFF,TGTGCCAGCAGCTTACCGGGACTAGCGACCAATGAGCAGTTCTTC
NA,TRBD1,TRBJ2-1,TRBV28,CASSWTGRGYNEQFF,TGTGCCAGCAGTTGGACAGGGAGAGGGTACAATGAGCAGTTCTTC
few,NA,TRBJ1-3,TRBV2,CASREEDGSGNTIYF,TGTGCCAGCAGGGAGGAGGATGGCTCTGGAAACACCATATATTTT
NA,NA,TRBJ1-4,TRBV7-6,CASSLTGLGEKLFF,TGTGCCAGCAGCCTGACAGGACTCGGAGAAAAACTGTTTTTT
NA,TRBD1,TRBJ1-2,TRBV28,CASSRRGYGYTF,TGTGCCAGCAGCCGCAGGGGGTATGGCTACACCTTC
NA,NA,TRBJ2-3,TRBV12-3/TRBV12-4,CASSPGIDTQYF,TGTGCCAGCAGTCCAGGGATAGATACGCAGTATTTT
NA,TRBD1,TRBJ1-3,TRBV19,CASSINRDSFSGNTIYF,TGTGCCAGTAGTATAAACCGGGACAGCTTCTCTGGAAACACCATATATTTT
NA,NA,TRBJ1-1,TRBV5-4,CASSPDKNTEAFF,TGTGCCAGCAGCCCGGACAAAAACACTGAAGCTTTCTTT
NA,TRBD2,TRBJ2-5,TRBV2,CASASPGLAGEIPTPQETQYF,TGTGCCAGCGCGAGCCCGGGACTAGCGGGGGAAATACCCACACCACAAGAGACCCAGTACTTC
NA,NA,TRBJ1-3,TRBV5-1,CASSLPGAGNTIYF,TGCGCCAGCAGCTTACCTGGGGCGGGAAACACCATATATTTT
once,NA,TRBJ1-2,TRBV21-1,CASSKYQGGYTF,TGTGCCAGCAGTAAGTATCAGGGTGGCTACACCTTC
few,NA,TRBJ1-1,TRBV19,CASSIEGQSNTEAFF,TGTGCCAGTAGTATAGAAGGACAATCGAACACTGAAGCTTTCTTT
NA,TRBD2,TRBJ2-7,TRBV10-2,CASSEWPSGSREQYF,TGCGCCAGCAGTGAGTGGCCTAGCGGGAGTAGGGAGCAGTACTTC
NA,NA,TRBJ2-5,TRBV24-1,CATSDPRGTQYF,TGTGCCACCAGTGATCCCCGAGGGACCCAGTACTTC
NA,TRBD1,TRBJ2-5,TRBV6-6,CASSSPDLGIRDRGLGPRETQYF,TGTGCCAGCAGCTCGCCGGATCTGGGAATCCGGGACAGGGGGCTCGGCCCGAGGGAGACCCAGTACTTC
NA,NA,TRBJ2-7,TRBV2,CASKGGDYEQYF,TGTGCCAGCAAGGGCGGGGACTACGAGCAGTACTTC
once,NA,TRBJ2-3,TRBV7-6,CASSPTSTSLDTQYF,TGTGCCAGCAGCCCAACTAGCACCTCCTTAGATACGCAGTATTTT
NA,NA,TRBJ1-6,TRBV2,CASSGLGGATSSPLHF,TGTGCCAGCAGTGGGTTAGGGGGTGCGACAAGCTCACCCCTCCACTTT